This T cell receptor (beta chain) was identified during a study of cytomegalovirus exposure and HLA in healthy donors. Study information: Unique TCRs numbering around 80 million, obtained from HLA-typed donors, made up an early data release. Broader study findings: Prior analysis indicated that the majority of TCR beta V segments exhibited productivity approximately 87% or approximately 30% of the time.

In the PCR, 60 Vbeta and 13 Jbeta primers were used. Data came from immunoSEQ multiplex PCR; TCRdb stores just in-frame clones and leaves some out. In the table there are some 98,000 clones, more than 75% of which are singletons. As to this clone: Its specificity is unknown.

Every donor was a healthy person donating bone marrow. The V and J ends lost 4 bases and 0 bases, in that order; junction bases with no gene match: 9. Germline V CDR1 and CDR2: GTSNPN, SVGIG (reference sequence). This CDR3 is 16 amino acids long. This sequence joins TRBV30 and TRBJ2-1, with 7 nucleotides matching TRBD2. This TCR derives from a human donor in good health. The sequenced sample consisted of PBMCs. The CDR3 here is CAWNPGLVSSYNEQFF. DNA for the CDR3: TGTGCCTGGAACCCCGGACTAGTCAGCTCCTACAATGAGCAGTTCTTC.